The rows below give T cell receptor beta chains drawn from one sample of a study of CD8 T cells in Susac syndrome. TCRdb re-derived calls from the immunoSEQ multiplex PCR reads in MiXCR, one entry per CDR3 protein. There are 130,000 or so distinct CDR3 sequences in the sample; roughly 94% occur only once, and more than 0.25% lies in the top ten. The sequenced sample was CD8+ T cells from PBMCs. The origin of the receptors is a human donor with Susac syndrome. Both conserved end residues are part of each CDR3. A D gene is named only where the DNA matches it firmly.

>TRBV6-2/TRBV6-3|13|TRBJ1-1|TRBD1
CASRSTGGTEAFF
TGTGCCAGCAGATCGACAGGGGGTACTGAAGCTTTCTTT
>TRBV4-1|16|TRBJ2-1|TRBD1
CASSQRDRDSYNEQFF
TGCGCCAGCAGCCAAAGGGACAGGGACTCCTACAATGAGCAGTTCTTC
>TRBV20-1|14|TRBJ2-5|TRBD1
CSAHSGTGEETQYF
TGCAGTGCTCATTCCGGGACAGGGGAAGAGACCCAGTACTTC
>TRBV29-1|15|TRBJ2-2|NA
CSVETVTTPTGELFF
TGCAGCGTTGAAACCGTTACCACCCCGACCGGGGAGCTGTTTTTT
>TRBV19|13|TRBJ1-5|NA
CASSLGVNQPQHF
TGTGCCAGTAGTTTAGGGGTTAATCAGCCCCAGCATTTT
>TRBV12-3/TRBV12-4|15|TRBJ2-1|TRBD2
CASSLEAGGPNEQFF
TGTGCCAGCAGTTTAGAAGCGGGGGGGCCCAATGAGCAGTTCTTC
>TRBV13|15|TRBJ1-2|TRBD1
CASSTQDRANEGYTF
TGTGCCAGCAGCACCCAAGACAGGGCGAACGAAGGCTACACCTTC
>TRBV7-2|15|TRBJ2-3|NA
CASSLAVRSTDTQYF
TGTGCCAGCAGCTTAGCAGTACGGTCCACAGATACGCAGTATTTT
>TRBV6-2/TRBV6-3|11|TRBJ2-7|NA
CAIAGFHEQYF
TGTGCCATAGCAGGGTTCCACGAGCAGTACTTC
>TRBV19|15|TRBJ2-7|NA
CASSIFRGLSYEQYF
TGTGCCAGTAGTATTTTTAGGGGCCTCTCCTACGAGCAGTACTTC
>TRBV12-3/TRBV12-4|14|TRBJ2-7|NA
CASGPAGAIDEQYF
TGTGCCAGCGGACCCGCAGGGGCTATCGACGAGCAGTACTTC
>TRBV29-1|12|TRBJ2-3|NA
CSVLPGTDTQYF
TGCAGCGTACTTCCGGGGACAGATACGCAGTATTTT
>TRBV13|16|TRBJ1-6|NA
CASSPSLNGGNSPLHF
TGTGCCAGCAGCCCTAGCCTGAATGGGGGAAATTCACCCCTCCACTTT
>TRBV7-6|15|TRBJ2-2|TRBD1
CASSSRTGGTGELFF
TGTGCCAGCAGCTCTCGGACAGGGGGCACCGGGGAGCTGTTTTTT
>TRBV20-1|15|TRBJ2-1|TRBD2
CSARPTSGGAYEQFF
TGCAGTGCTAGGCCGACTAGCGGGGGGGCGTATGAGCAGTTCTTC
>TRBV5-6|16|TRBJ2-2|TRBD1
CASSSAPGQATGELFF
TGTGCCAGCAGCTCAGCACCGGGACAGGCCACCGGGGAGCTGTTTTTT